This T cell receptor (beta chain) is drawn from a study of T cell responses to AZD1222 COVID-19 vaccine. The length of the CDR3 is 18 residues. Germline lookup yields CDR1 LGHNA and CDR2 YSLEER. Trimming removed 0 bases at V and 1 base at J, with 15 bases between. TCRdb's copy holds only in-frame clones and misses some; the assay was immunoSEQ multiplex PCR. The sample consists of more than 75,000 clones, about four fifths of them appearing once. The V gene is TRBV4-3, the J gene TRBJ2-2, with D perhaps matching TRBD1 or TRBD2 (8 bases each). The clonotype comes from an adult who received the AZD1222 COVID-19 vaccine. Specimen: peripheral blood, collected 28 days after the second AZD1222 dose. Here the CDR3 DNA reads TGCGCCAGCAGCCAAGAAATAGCGGGGACAGGGAACACCGGGGAGCTGTTTTTT. Its translation: CASSQEIAGTGNTGELFF.